This T cell receptor beta chain emerged from a study of beta chain features in type 1 diabetes. Reverse transcription of all isolated RNA meant that expressed TCRB transcripts were sequenced. Sequencing of naive, central memory and regulatory T cell samples gave an average of approximately 3.5 million reads. Here immunoSEQ multiplex PCR was the method, and the copy in TCRdb shows in-frame clones only, minus some. The table shows about 220,000 clones, with 11% occurring only once. The CDR3 sequence is 16 residues long. Germline-derived CDR1 and CDR2 are SQVTM and ANQGSEA. V shed 2 bases and J 3 bases; nucleotides not matched to a gene: 8. Blood was collected once per donor into heparin, averaging approximately 0.12 L. This clone was seen a handful of times.

The specimen sequenced was central memory CD4+ T cells from blood. The clonotype comes from a man aged 18 to 30 in good health. The rearrangement links TRBV29-1 to TRBJ2-2, with 8 bases identical to TRBD1. CDR3 in DNA: TGCAGCGTTGAACCCACAGGGGGTTGGGACACCGGGGAGCTGTTTTTT. This sequence encodes CSVEPTGGWDTGELFF.